The 26 T cell receptor beta chains below all came from one sample that was sequenced in a study of cytomegalovirus exposure and HLA in healthy donors. 60 Vbeta and 13 Jbeta primers were used in PCR. Method: immunoSEQ multiplex PCR; TCRdb's copy keeps in-frame clones and lacks some. The sample includes tens of thousands of clones, 81% seen only once; the top ten take 1% to 1.5%. Input material: PBMCs. The receptors come from a girl aged 2 to 9 in good health and CMV-seropositive.

This chain links TRBV28 with TRBJ1-1; TRBD1 might be the D (5 bases). V lost 7 bases, J lost 4 bases, and 13 bases lay in between. CDR3 length: 13 amino acids. The germline V gene encodes CDR1 MDHEN and CDR2 SYDVKM. Written as DNA, the CDR3 is TGTGCCAGCAATCAGGGTCCGGGCACTGAAGCTTTCTTT. Translation gives CASNQGPGTEAFF.

This clone has only one observation. The rearrangement joins TRBV27 to TRBJ2-1, with TRBD2 identical over 7 bases. Germline assignment: CDR1 MNHEY and CDR2 SMNVEV (reference sequence). V lost 6 bases to trimming and J lost 9 bases; unmatched junction nucleotides: 11. This CDR3 is built from 14 residues. The CDR3 region has the DNA TGTGCCAGCAGACCTAGCGGTCAATCGGGTGAGCAGTTCTTC. Amino acids: CASRPSGQSGEQFF.

The chain recombines TRBV28 with TRBJ1-4; 9 bases are a match to TRBD1. CDR1 is MDHEN, CDR2 SYDVKM, per germline. The CDR3 has 17 residues. The V and J ends lost 4 bases and 8 bases, in that order; junction bases with no gene match: 14. CDR3 coding DNA: TGTGCCAGCAGTTCCCCTCCCTGGGGGGACAGGGTCGAAAAACTGTTTTTT. Amino acids: CASSSPPWGDRVEKLFF.

This clone was counted between two and nine times. The chain employs TRBV10-1 and TRBJ2-7; D is possibly TRBD1 (6 bases). The CDR3 sequence is 13 residues long. V lost 6 bases and J lost 4, with 13 bases in between. Germline V gene data show CDR1 as WNHNN and CDR2 as SYGVQD (reference sequence). The CDR3 bases are TGCGCCAGCAGCCTTCAAACAGGGTACGAGCAGTACTTC. It specifies CASSLQTGYEQYF.

The table lists this clone with a few counts. V usage is TRBV25-1 and J usage is TRBJ1-2; perhaps TRBD1 as D (6 bases). V lost 3 bases to trimming and J lost 5 bases, with 19 bases between them. Per germline, CDR1 MGHDK and CDR2 SYGVNS. The CDR3 consists of 16 residues. For the CDR3, the DNA is TGTGCCAGCAGTGAGGCAGGTTCCCAGGGGCTTTATGGCTACACCTTC. Protein product: CASSEAGSQGLYGYTF.

This clone is labeled medium-sized. V gene TRBV6-1 combines with J gene TRBJ2-1, with 9 positions matching TRBD2. Germline CDR1 is MNHNS and CDR2 is SASEGT. The CDR3 contains 15 residues. The ends lost 5 bases at V and 6 bases at J; junction bases unmatched: 8. CDR3 residues: CASSPRLAEGNEQFF. CDR3 DNA sequence: TGTGCCAGCAGTCCTCGACTAGCGGAGGGCAATGAGCAGTTCTTC.

The chain links TRBV18 to TRBJ2-7, with 10 bases matching TRBD1. The germline CDR1 and CDR2 sequences are KGHSH and LQKENI. Losses at the gene ends were 2 bases for V and 4 bases for J; bases not matched to a gene: 2. This CDR3 is 14 amino acids long. The CDR3 loop is CASSPGTGEYEQYF. As DNA, the CDR3 is TGTGCCAGCTCACCAGGGACAGGGGAATACGAGCAGTACTTC.

The chain links TRBV25-1 to TRBJ1-5; perhaps TRBD1 as D (5 bases). Per the germline V gene, CDR1 is MGHDK and CDR2 is SYGVNS. Trimming cost V 4 bases and J 0 bases, with 19 bases left between them. The CDR3 is 18 residues long. The CDR3 spells CASSANGGGGDSNQPQHF. The CDR3 DNA is TGTGCCAGCAGTGCCAACGGGGGGGGTGGCGATAGCAATCAGCCCCAGCATTTT.

This clone came up a few times. The rearrangement uses TRBV9 and TRBJ2-3, with TRBD1 identical over 10 bases. Germline V CDR1 and CDR2: SGDLS, YYNGEE. This CDR3 spans 14 amino acids. With V trimmed by 6 bases and J by 3 bases, 4 bases remained unmatched. In nucleotides, the CDR3 is TGTGCCAGCACGACAGGGGGCCGAACAGATACGCAGTATTTT. It yields the protein CASTTGGRTDTQYF.

The rearrangement joins TRBV5-8 to TRBJ1-2, with TRBD1 matching 9 bases. The CDR3 length is 14 residues. J lost 6 bases, V lost 4 bases, and 7 bases had no gene match. The germline V gene encodes CDR1 SGHTS and CDR2 YDEGEE. The CDR3 DNA sequence: TGTGCCAGCAGCCCGGGACAGGGTCTCCATGGCTACACCTTC. Translated, it gives CASSPGQGLHGYTF.

The chain carries TRBV28 and TRBJ2-7; D remains ambiguous. The CDR3 extends over 13 amino acids. The V and J ends lost 3 bases and 4 bases respectively, with 10 bases between them. Germline V gives CDR1 MDHEN, CDR2 SYDVKM. The CDR3 is CASSFGVGYEQYF. As DNA, the CDR3 is TGTGCCAGCAGTTTCGGAGTTGGGTACGAGCAGTACTTC.

This chain joins TRBV5-1 and TRBJ1-1, with 7 bases fitting TRBD1. CDR3 length: 14 residues. Germline values: CDR1 SGHRS, CDR2 YFSETQ. After removal of 4 bases from V and 6 bases from J, the junction contained 9 bases not matched to a gene. The CDR3 DNA reads as TGCGCCAGCAGCAACCCCAACAGGGGCTCTGAAGCTTTCTTT. Amino acids: CASSNPNRGSEAFF.

This clone was counted between two and nine times. The rearrangement links TRBV6-6 to TRBJ2-7, with TRBD1 as a possible D gene (5 bases). V lost 4 bases to trimming and J lost 1 base, with 14 bases between them. The CDR3 length is 15 residues. Germline V gene data show CDR1 as MNHNY and CDR2 as SVGAGI (reference sequence). CDR3 sequence: CASSSLTAGSYEQYF. The CDR3 DNA reads as TGTGCCAGCAGTTCTTTGACAGCCGGATCCTACGAGCAGTACTTC.

This CDR3 reads CAWSQTGNTEAFF. CDR3 sequence (DNA): TGTGCCTGGAGTCAAACAGGAAACACTGAAGCTTTCTTT. The chain couples TRBV30 to TRBJ1-1, with D perhaps TRBD1 (5 bases). The CDR3 has 13 residues. V lost 2 bases, J lost 2 bases, and 9 bases lay in between. Germline-derived CDR1 and CDR2 are GTSNPN and SVGIG (reference sequence).

This clone has only one observation. The J gene is TRBJ2-7, the V gene TRBV9; 7 bases are shared with TRBD1. V dropped 4 bases and J dropped 2; count of bases not matched to a gene: 12. CDR1 is SGDLS and CDR2 is YYNGEE in the germline V gene. The CDR3 runs 16 residues. The CDR3 loop reads CASSSLDRVRPYEQYF. The CDR3 bases are TGTGCCAGCAGCTCCTTAGACAGGGTGCGACCCTACGAGCAGTACTTC.

This sequence joins TRBV5-1 and TRBJ2-5; D unresolved. Trimming left V 1 base short and J 1 base short, with 5 bases between. From germline, CDR1 is SGHRS and CDR2 YFSETQ. The CDR3 sequence is 13 residues long. The CDR3 nucleotides read TGCGCCAGCAGCTTGCCCGTCCAAGAGACCCAGTACTTC. It yields the protein CASSLPVQETQYF. Full variable domain (rest looked up from reference TRBV5-1 and TRBJ2-5): KAGVTQTPRYLIKTRGQQVTLSCSPISGHRSVSWYQQTPGQGLQFLFEYFSETQRNKGNFPGRFSGRQFSNSRSEMNVSTLELGDSALYLCASSLPVQETQYFGPGTRLLVL.

This clone occurred once. This sequence joins TRBV20-1 and TRBJ2-5; D perhaps matches TRBD2 (6 bases). The CDR3 is 10 amino acids. Germline values: CDR1 DFQATT, CDR2 SNEGSKA (reference sequence). The DNA of the CDR3 is TGCGTGGGGGGTTTGGAGACCCAGTACTTC. This sequence encodes CVGGLETQYF.

This sequence joins TRBV19 and TRBJ2-6; D ambiguous. The CDR3 has 16 residues. V lost 0 bases and J lost 0, with 6 bases in between. CDR1 LNHDA and CDR2 SQIVND come from the germline V gene (reference sequence). The CDR3 region is CASSIDLLSGANVLTF. The CDR3 DNA is TGTGCCAGTAGTATAGACCTTCTCTCTGGGGCCAACGTCCTGACTTTC.

The chain employs TRBV27 and TRBJ2-3, with 7 bases fitting TRBD1. J gave up 2 bases and V 4 bases, and 9 bases lay outside the gene matches. The CDR3 runs to 16 residues. The germline V gene has CDR1 MNHEY and CDR2 SMNVEV (reference sequence). DNA for the CDR3: TGTGCCAGCAGTTATCGACAGGGACGGGCCACAGATACGCAGTATTTT. Translating gives CASSYRQGRATDTQYF.

Only one count was recorded for this clone. The DNA of the CDR3 is TGTGCCAGTAGTATCATTCGGGGGAACTATGGCTACACCTTC. Its protein is CASSIIRGNYGYTF. This chain connects TRBV19 to TRBJ1-2, with D possibly matching TRBD1 (5 bases). The V gene's germline CDR1 is LNHDA and CDR2 SQIVND (reference sequence). The CDR3 contains 14 residues. V lost 3 bases and J lost 2, with 10 bases in between.

The chain uses TRBV28 and TRBJ2-1; D is ambiguous. The CDR3 has 13 amino acids. Germline V gene data show CDR1 as MDHEN and CDR2 as SYDVKM. V was clipped by 3 bases and J by 6 bases, with 9 bases between them. The CDR3 DNA follows: TGTGCCAGCAGTTTGCCTGGCCGCAATGAGCAGTTCTTC. Translated: CASSLPGRNEQFF.

The chain carries TRBV15 and TRBJ1-5, with D possibly being TRBD1 (5 bases). This CDR3 region has 15 residues. V shed 1 base and J shed 0 bases, with 7 bases lying between them. CDR1 and CDR2 from the germline V gene are LNHNV and YYDKDF (reference sequence). CDR3 in DNA: TGTGCCACCAGCAGAGGAGACAGTAGCAATCAGCCCCAGCATTTT. Amino acid sequence: CATSRGDSSNQPQHF. Drawing the rest from reference TRBV15 and TRBJ1-5, the complete variable domain is DAMVIQNPRYQVTQFGKPVTLSCSQTLNHNVMYWYQQKSSQAPKLLFHYYDKDFNNEADTPDNFQSRRPNTSFCFLDIRSPGLGDTAMYLCATSRGDSSNQPQHFGDGTRLSIL.

V gene TRBV28 combines with J gene TRBJ1-5, with 11 positions matching TRBD1. This CDR3 contains 13 residues. Trimming took 10 bases from V and 4 from J; bases not matched to a gene: 3. Germline assignment: CDR1 MDHEN and CDR2 SYDVKM. CDR3 nucleotides: TGTGCCACCTGGGACAGGGGGAATCAGCCCCAGCATTTT. This sequence encodes CATWDRGNQPQHF. Supplemented by reference TRBV28 and TRBJ1-5, the full variable domain reads DVKVTQSSRYLVKRTGEKVFLECVQDMDHENMFWYRQDPGLGLRLIYFSYDVKMKEKGDIPEGYSVSREKKERFSLILESASTNQTSMYLCATWDRGNQPQHFGDGTRLSIL.

V usage is TRBV6-6 and J usage is TRBJ2-7; 8 nucleotides line up with TRBD1. From germline, CDR1 is MNHNY and CDR2 SVGAGI (reference sequence). This CDR3 is 14 amino acids long. Germline trimming cut 8 bases from V and 4 bases from J; bases unmatched to any gene: 10. The CDR3, as DNA: TGTGCCAGCCGACCGGGACAGGAAAGATACGAGCAGTACTTC. Its translation: CASRPGQERYEQYF.

The chain couples TRBV5-1 to TRBJ2-7; 7 nucleotides match TRBD1. Germline trimming cut 2 bases from V and 0 bases from J; bases unmatched to any gene: 2. The length of the CDR3 is 14 residues. Germline values: CDR1 SGHRS, CDR2 YFSETQ. CDR3 DNA: TGCGCCAGCAGCTTTGGGGACAGCTCCTACGAGCAGTACTTC. The encoded protein is CASSFGDSSYEQYF.

The V gene is TRBV29-1, the J gene TRBJ2-7; 11 nucleotides agree with TRBD1. This CDR3 spans 13 amino acids. Germline V gene lookup returns CDR1 SQVTM and CDR2 ANQGSEA. Unmatched junction bases numbered 5, after V lost 5 bases and J lost 5 bases. CDR3 amino acids: CSVNGQGADEQYF. The CDR3, as DNA: TGCAGCGTTAACGGACAGGGGGCGGACGAGCAGTACTTC.